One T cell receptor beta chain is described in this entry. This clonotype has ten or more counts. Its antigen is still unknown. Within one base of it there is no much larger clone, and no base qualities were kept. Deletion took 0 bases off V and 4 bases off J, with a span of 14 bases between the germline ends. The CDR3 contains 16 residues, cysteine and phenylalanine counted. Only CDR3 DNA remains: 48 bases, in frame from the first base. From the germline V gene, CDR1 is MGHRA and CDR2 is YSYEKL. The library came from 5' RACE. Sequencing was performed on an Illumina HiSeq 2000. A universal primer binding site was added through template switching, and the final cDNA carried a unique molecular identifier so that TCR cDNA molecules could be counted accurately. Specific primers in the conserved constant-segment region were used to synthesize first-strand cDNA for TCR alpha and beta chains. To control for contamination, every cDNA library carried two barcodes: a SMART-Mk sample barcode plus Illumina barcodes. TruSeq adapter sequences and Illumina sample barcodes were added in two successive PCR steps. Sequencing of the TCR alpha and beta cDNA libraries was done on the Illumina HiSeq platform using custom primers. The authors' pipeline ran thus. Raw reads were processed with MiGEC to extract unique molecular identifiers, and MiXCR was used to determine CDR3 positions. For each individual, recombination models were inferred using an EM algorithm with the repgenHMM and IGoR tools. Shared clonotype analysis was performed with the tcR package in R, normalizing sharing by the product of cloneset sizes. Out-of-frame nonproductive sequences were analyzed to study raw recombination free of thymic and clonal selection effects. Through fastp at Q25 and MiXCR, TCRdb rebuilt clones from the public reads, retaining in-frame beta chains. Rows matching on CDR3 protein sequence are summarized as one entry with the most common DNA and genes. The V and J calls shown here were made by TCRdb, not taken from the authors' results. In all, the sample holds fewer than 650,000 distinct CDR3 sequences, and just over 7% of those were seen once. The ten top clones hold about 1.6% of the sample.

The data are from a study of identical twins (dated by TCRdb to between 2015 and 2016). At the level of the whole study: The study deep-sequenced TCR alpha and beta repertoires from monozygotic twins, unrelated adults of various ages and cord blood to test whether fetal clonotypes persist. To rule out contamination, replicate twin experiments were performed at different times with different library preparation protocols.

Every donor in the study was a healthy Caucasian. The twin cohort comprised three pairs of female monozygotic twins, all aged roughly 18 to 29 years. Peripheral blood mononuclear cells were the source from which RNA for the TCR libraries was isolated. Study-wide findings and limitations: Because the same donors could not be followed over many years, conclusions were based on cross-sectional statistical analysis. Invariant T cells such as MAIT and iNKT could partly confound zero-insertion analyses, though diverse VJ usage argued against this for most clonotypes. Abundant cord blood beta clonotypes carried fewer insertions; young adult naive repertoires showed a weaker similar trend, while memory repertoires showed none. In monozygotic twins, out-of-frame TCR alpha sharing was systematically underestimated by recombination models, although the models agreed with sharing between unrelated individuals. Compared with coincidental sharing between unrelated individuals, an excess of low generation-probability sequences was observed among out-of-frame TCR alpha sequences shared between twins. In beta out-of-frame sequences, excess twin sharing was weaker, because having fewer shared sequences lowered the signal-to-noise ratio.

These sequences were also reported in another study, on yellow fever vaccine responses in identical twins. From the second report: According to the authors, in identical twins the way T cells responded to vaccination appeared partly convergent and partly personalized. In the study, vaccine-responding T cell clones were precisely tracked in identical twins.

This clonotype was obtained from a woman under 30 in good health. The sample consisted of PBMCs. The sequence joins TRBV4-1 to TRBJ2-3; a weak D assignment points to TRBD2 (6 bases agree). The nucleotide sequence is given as TGCGCCAGCAGCCAAGATGTCGGGAGAAGAGCAGATACGCAGTATTTT. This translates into CASSQDVGRRADTQYF.